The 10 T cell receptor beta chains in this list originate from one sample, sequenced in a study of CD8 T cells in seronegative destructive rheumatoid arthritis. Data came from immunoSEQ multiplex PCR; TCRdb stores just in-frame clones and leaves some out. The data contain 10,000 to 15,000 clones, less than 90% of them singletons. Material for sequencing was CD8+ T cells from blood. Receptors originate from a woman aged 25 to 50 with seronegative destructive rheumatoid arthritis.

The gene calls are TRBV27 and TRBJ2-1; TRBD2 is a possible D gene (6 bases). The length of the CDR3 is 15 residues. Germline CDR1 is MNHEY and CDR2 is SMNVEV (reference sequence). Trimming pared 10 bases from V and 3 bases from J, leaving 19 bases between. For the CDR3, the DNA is TGTGCCACTCAACTCCCGGGACTCAACTACAATGAGCAGTTCTTC. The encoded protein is CATQLPGLNYNEQFF.

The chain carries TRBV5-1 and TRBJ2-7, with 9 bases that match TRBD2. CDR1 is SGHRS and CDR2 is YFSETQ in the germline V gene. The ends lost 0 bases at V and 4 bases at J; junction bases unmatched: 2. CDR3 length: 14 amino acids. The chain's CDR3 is CASSLGLAVYEQYF. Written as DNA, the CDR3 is TGCGCCAGCAGCTTGGGACTAGCGGTTTACGAGCAGTACTTC. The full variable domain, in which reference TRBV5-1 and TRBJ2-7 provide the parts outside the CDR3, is KAGVTQTPRYLIKTRGQQVTLSCSPISGHRSVSWYQQTPGQGLQFLFEYFSETQRNKGNFPGRFSGRQFSNSRSEMNVSTLELGDSALYLCASSLGLAVYEQYFGPGTRLTVT.

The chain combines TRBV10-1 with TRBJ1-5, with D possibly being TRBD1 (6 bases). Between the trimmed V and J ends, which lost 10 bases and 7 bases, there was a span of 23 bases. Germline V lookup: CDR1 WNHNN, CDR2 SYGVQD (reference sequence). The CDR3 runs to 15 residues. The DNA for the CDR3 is TGCGCCACCCAACGTTGGGGGCAGGGTTTACAGCCCCAGCATTTT. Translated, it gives CATQRWGQGLQPQHF.

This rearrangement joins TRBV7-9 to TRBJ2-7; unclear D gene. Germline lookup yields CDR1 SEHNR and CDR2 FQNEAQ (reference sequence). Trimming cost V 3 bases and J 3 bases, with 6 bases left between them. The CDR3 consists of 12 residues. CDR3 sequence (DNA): TGTGCCAGCAGCTTTGAGGTCTACGAGCAGTACGTC. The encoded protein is CASSFEVYEQYV.

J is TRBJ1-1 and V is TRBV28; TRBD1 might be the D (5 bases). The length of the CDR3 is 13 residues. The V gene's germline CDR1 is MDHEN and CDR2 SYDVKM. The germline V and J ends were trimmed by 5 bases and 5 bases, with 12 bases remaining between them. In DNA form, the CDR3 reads TGTGCCAGCAGTCAGGGTCTACGGACTGAAGCTTTCTTT. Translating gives CASSQGLRTEAFF.

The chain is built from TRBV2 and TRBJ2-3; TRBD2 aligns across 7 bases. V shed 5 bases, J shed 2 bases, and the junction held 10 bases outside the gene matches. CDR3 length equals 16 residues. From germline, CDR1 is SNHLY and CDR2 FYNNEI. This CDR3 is CASSLSSGGNTDTQYF. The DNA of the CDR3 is TGTGCCAGCAGTCTTTCATCCGGGGGGAACACAGATACGCAGTATTTT.

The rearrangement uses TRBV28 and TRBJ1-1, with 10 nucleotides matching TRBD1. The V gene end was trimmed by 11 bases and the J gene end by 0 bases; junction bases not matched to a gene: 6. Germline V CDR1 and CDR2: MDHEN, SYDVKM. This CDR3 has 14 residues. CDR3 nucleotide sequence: TGTGCCGGCCGGGACAGGGGCCTGAACACTGAAGCTTTCTTT. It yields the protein CAGRDRGLNTEAFF.

DNA of the CDR3: TGTGCCTGGAAAGGGGATAGGGTCTCTGGGGCCAACGTCCTGACTTTC. Translating it yields CAWKGDRVSGANVLTF. The chain has TRBV30 and TRBJ2-6; the D gene is possibly TRBD1 (5 bases). The CDR3 runs 16 residues. Trimming cost V 4 bases and J 0 bases, with 13 bases left between them. Germline lookup yields CDR1 GTSNPN and CDR2 SVGIG (reference sequence).

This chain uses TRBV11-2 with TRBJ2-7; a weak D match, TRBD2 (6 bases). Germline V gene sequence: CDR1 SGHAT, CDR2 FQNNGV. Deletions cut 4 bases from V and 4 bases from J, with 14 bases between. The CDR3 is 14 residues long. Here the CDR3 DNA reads TGTGCCAGCAGCTCCGGCGGGACGCAGTACGAGCAGTACTTC. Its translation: CASSSGGTQYEQYF.

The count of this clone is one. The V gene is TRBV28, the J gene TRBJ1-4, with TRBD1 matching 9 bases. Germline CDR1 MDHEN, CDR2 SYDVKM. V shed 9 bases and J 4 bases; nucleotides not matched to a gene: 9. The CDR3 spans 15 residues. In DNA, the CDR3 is TGTGCCAGTATAACAGGGGGCGCAGATAATGAAAAACTGTTTTTT. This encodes CASITGGADNEKLFF.